The next 24 T cell receptor beta chains were all read from a single sample in a study of CD8 T cells in ankylosing spondylitis. One entry per CDR3 protein, called by TCRdb with MiXCR from the 5' RACE reads. The data contain a few hundred thousand distinct CDR3 sequences, about 20% of them singletons. The sample taken for sequencing was blood, either unsorted or a sorted T cell fraction (not recorded which). Every receptor here comes from a female donor with ankylosing spondylitis or in good health (not recorded which).

A few counts support this clonotype. Here the CDR3 DNA reads TGTGCCAGCAGCGGGATGCAGACCCAGTACTTC. This translates into CASSGMQTQYF. The chain is built from TRBV5-5 and TRBJ2-5; D remains ambiguous. The CDR3 loop spans 11 amino acids. The V end was cut by 4 bases, the J end by 6 bases, with 7 bases between. Germline loops: CDR1 SGHKS, CDR2 YYEKEE (reference sequence). The full variable domain, its missing parts supplied by reference TRBV5-5 and TRBJ2-5, is DAGVTQSPTHLIKTRGQQVTLRCSPISGHKSVSWYQQVLGQGPQFIFQYYEKEERGRGNFPDRFSARQFPNYSSELNVNALLLGDSALYLCASSGMQTQYFGPGTRLLVL.

The gene calls are TRBV12-3 or TRBV12-4 and TRBJ2-2, with D hard to call. This CDR3 has 14 residues. V gave up 6 bases and J gave up 1 base, with 9 bases separating them. CDR3 coding DNA: TGTGCCAGCAGATCAGTCCAGAACACCGGGGAGCTGTTTTTT. Translation: CASRSVQNTGELFF.

This clonotype turned up a few times. The chain is built from TRBV12-3 or TRBV12-4 and TRBJ1-1, with D unclear. The CDR3 totals 14 residues. The V end lost 5 bases, the J end lost 7 bases, and 17 bases lay between the germline ends. CDR3 protein: CASSPNWAVDEAFF. The CDR3 DNA follows: TGTGCCAGCAGTCCGAACTGGGCGGTAGATGAAGCTTTCTTT.

The chain's CDR3 is CASSFRGQGRGNQPQHF. The CDR3 DNA reads TGTGCCAGCAGTTTCAGAGGACAGGGAAGAGGCAATCAGCCCCAGCATTTT. J is TRBJ1-5 and V is TRBV12-3 or TRBV12-4; 8 nucleotides agree with TRBD1. The ends lost 3 bases at V and 2 bases at J; junction bases unmatched: 9. This CDR3 region has 17 residues.

The chain is built from TRBV6-5 and TRBJ2-1, with D unresolved. The CDR3 is 14 residues long. Germline assignment: CDR1 MNHEY and CDR2 SVGAGI. The V end was cut by 0 bases, the J end by 5 bases, with 8 bases between. CDR3 in DNA: TGTGCCAGCAGTTACTCGATGGGGAACAATGAGCAGTTCTTC. It translates to CASSYSMGNNEQFF.

This clonotype was observed many times. The chain combines TRBV6-1 with TRBJ2-1; no clear D gene. V lost 5 bases, J lost 6 bases, and 14 bases lay in between. The CDR3 extends over 14 amino acids. Germline values: CDR1 MNHNS, CDR2 SASEGT. CDR3 amino acids: CASSPVWPINEQFF. CDR3 DNA sequence: TGTGCCAGCAGTCCTGTCTGGCCGATCAATGAGCAGTTCTTC.

The rearrangement joins TRBV18 to TRBJ2-1, with D tentatively TRBD2 (5 bases). The CDR3 length is 15 residues. The V end was cut by 1 base, the J end by 5 bases, with 12 bases between. The germline V gene encodes CDR1 KGHSH and CDR2 LQKENI. This chain's CDR3 is CASSPQGRADNEQFF. CDR3 nucleotides: TGTGCCAGCTCACCACAAGGACGAGCGGACAATGAGCAGTTCTTC. The variable domain in full, completed from reference TRBV18 and TRBJ2-1, reads NAGVMQNPRHLVRRRGQEARLRCSPMKGHSHVYWYRQLPEEGLKFMVYLQKENIIDESGMPKERFSAEFPKEGPSILRIQQVVRGDSAAYFCASSPQGRADNEQFFGPGTRLTVL.

The table lists this clonotype with a few counts. The genes are TRBV7-2 and TRBJ2-1, with a weak D call TRBD1 (6 bases). Germline-derived CDR1 and CDR2 are SGHTA and FQGNSA. With 5 bases removed from V and 7 bases from J, the gap between germline ends came to 15 bases. CDR3 length: 14 residues. The CDR3 DNA sequence: TGTGCCAGCAGCGAGTCACAGGGCGGGAATGAGCAGTTCTTC. This gives the protein CASSESQGGNEQFF.

This chain connects TRBV15 to TRBJ2-1; maybe TRBD2 (6 bases). The germline CDR1 and CDR2 sequences are LNHNV and YYDKDF (reference sequence). The CDR3 contains 15 residues. V lost 0 bases and J lost 3, with 9 bases in between. The CDR3 reads CATSRDATSYNEQFF. The DNA for the CDR3 is TGTGCCACCAGCAGAGACGCGACTAGCTACAATGAGCAGTTCTTC.

This clonotype was found a few times. V gene TRBV20-1 combines with J gene TRBJ2-7, with D possibly matching TRBD1 (6 bases). The germline V gene has CDR1 DFQATT and CDR2 SNEGSKA (reference sequence). V was cut by 7 bases and J by 7 bases, with 23 bases left in between. The CDR3 length is 14 residues. The CDR3, as DNA: TGCAGTGTTTTCCACCAACAGGGCGCAGGGGAGCAGTACTTC. It yields the protein CSVFHQQGAGEQYF.

V gene TRBV6-2 or TRBV6-3 combines with J gene TRBJ2-1; 7 bases align to TRBD1. Germline lookup yields CDR1 MNHEY and CDR2 SVGEGT. Trimming took 8 bases from V and 7 from J; bases not matched to a gene: 8. The CDR3 totals 13 residues. CDR3 region: CASREQGKNEQFF. CDR3 bases: TGTGCCAGCCGAGAACAGGGGAAGAATGAGCAGTTCTTC.

This clonotype was counted many times. The chain employs TRBV29-1 and TRBJ2-3; D is uncertain. The CDR3 is 14 amino acids. Germline loops: CDR1 SQVTM, CDR2 ANQGSEA. Trimming removed 7 bases at V and 2 bases at J, with 16 bases between. The CDR3 DNA reads as TGCAGCGCCAGGCCTGGATCCATCACAGATACGCAGTATTTT. Amino acids: CSARPGSITDTQYF.

This rearrangement joins TRBV15 to TRBJ1-5; no reliable D call. Germline V gene lookup returns CDR1 LNHNV and CDR2 YYDKDF (reference sequence). Trimming pared 9 bases from V and 0 bases from J, leaving 15 bases between. The CDR3 loop spans 15 amino acids. The DNA of the CDR3 is TGTGCCACGGGTCACAAACACTTTAGCAATCAGCCCCAGCATTTT. This gives the protein CATGHKHFSNQPQHF.

The chain links TRBV6-6 to TRBJ2-5; D might be TRBD2 (5 bases). The CDR3 extends over 14 amino acids. CDR1 MNHNY and CDR2 SVGAGI come from the germline V gene (reference sequence). Trimming left V 4 bases short and J 6 bases short, with 15 bases between. CDR3 bases: TGTGCCAGCAGTTCCACGGACTCCTTCAAGACCCAGTACTTC. It yields the protein CASSSTDSFKTQYF.

The chain is built from TRBV12-3 or TRBV12-4 and TRBJ2-1; 13 nucleotides line up with TRBD2. The CDR3 loop spans 16 amino acids. V lost 7 bases and J lost 9; bases outside the gene matches: 12. As DNA, the CDR3 is TGTGCCAGCAACCTAAGGACTAGCGGGAGAATATCTGAGCAGTTCTTC. Protein sequence: CASNLRTSGRISEQFF.

This clonotype was seen only a few times. This rearrangement joins TRBV24-1 to TRBJ2-2; no clear D. The CDR3 extends over 15 amino acids. In germline, CDR1 is KGHDR, CDR2 SFDVKD. Deletions cut 3 bases from V and 4 bases from J, with 11 bases between. Here the CDR3 reads CATSDTFTPTGELFF. The DNA of the CDR3 is TGTGCCACCAGTGATACCTTTACCCCCACCGGGGAGCTGTTTTTT.

This sequence joins TRBV2 and TRBJ2-3; perhaps TRBD1 as D (6 bases). CDR1 is SNHLY, CDR2 FYNNEI, per germline. The length of the CDR3 is 13 residues. V lost 5 bases to trimming and J lost 6 bases, with 12 bases between them. Here the CDR3 DNA reads TGTGCCAGCAGTCAAACTCAGGGGGATACGCAGTATTTT. Protein product: CASSQTQGDTQYF.

This clonotype has only a few counts. The V call is TRBV27, the J call TRBJ2-5; TRBD2 matches at 7 bases. This CDR3 is built from 14 residues. CDR1 MNHEY and CDR2 SMNVEV come from the germline V gene (reference sequence). Trimming at V came to 1 base and at J to 14 bases, leaving 13 bases not matched to a gene. CDR3 region: CASSLFGGLGASYF. CDR3 nucleotides: TGTGCCAGCAGTTTATTCGGGGGGTTGGGAGCCTCTTACTTC.

In this sample, this clonotype turned up many times. The rearrangement uses TRBV20-1 and TRBJ2-7; 14 nucleotides agree with TRBD2. Looked up from germline, CDR1 is DFQATT and CDR2 is SNEGSKA (reference sequence). The CDR3 is 14 residues long. V shed 6 bases, J shed 8 bases, and the junction held 9 bases outside the gene matches. The CDR3 nucleotides read TGCAGTGCCCTAGGGACTAGCGGGAGAAGTAAGCAGTACTTC. Translating gives CSALGTSGRSKQYF.

This chain joins TRBV7-8 and TRBJ1-5; the D gene is possibly TRBD1 (6 bases). V gave up 4 bases and J gave up 5 bases, with 18 bases separating them. Germline loops: CDR1 SGHVS, CDR2 FQNEAQ. This CDR3 comprises 16 residues. The CDR3 nucleotides read TGTGCCAGCAGCTACCGGGACACTCCATCTTATCAGCCCCAGCATTTT. This translates into CASSYRDTPSYQPQHF.

This clonotype appeared a single time. Germline is not matched at one junction end, which may reflect a read error. CDR3 protein: CASSLRSSHNEQFF. DNA of the CDR3: TGTGCCAGCAGCTTACGCAGCTCCCACAATGAGCAGTTCTTC. The chain is built from TRBV11-3 and TRBJ2-1; D is unresolved. Germline CDR1 and CDR2: SGHNT and YENEEA. The CDR3 covers 14 residues.

In this sample, this clonotype turned up a few times. This chain connects TRBV27 to TRBJ1-1; 7 bases align to TRBD1. The CDR3 consists of 15 residues. The germline V gene encodes CDR1 MNHEY and CDR2 SMNVEV (reference sequence). Trimming took 4 bases from V and 1 from J; bases not matched to a gene: 6. The CDR3 region has the DNA TGTGCCAGCAGTTCGGGACAGCCGCCGAACACTGAAGCTTTCTTT. Protein product: CASSSGQPPNTEAFF.

The table lists this clonotype with many counts. This sequence joins TRBV5-1 and TRBJ2-7; the D is unclear. The V gene's germline CDR1 is SGHRS and CDR2 YFSETQ. The CDR3 extends over 14 amino acids. The germline V and J ends were trimmed by 1 base and 0 bases, with 8 bases remaining between them. In DNA, the CDR3 is TGCGCCAGCAGCTTGACCGCCAGCTCCTACGAGCAGTACTTC. Translating gives CASSLTASSYEQYF.

This clonotype appeared a few times. The chain uses TRBV20-1 and TRBJ2-7; maybe TRBD1 (7 bases). The CDR3 consists of 14 residues. Trimming pared 4 bases from V and 5 bases from J, leaving 18 bases between. From germline, CDR1 is DFQATT and CDR2 SNEGSKA (reference sequence). CDR3 residues: CSAKSRGVEHEQYF. Written as DNA, the CDR3 is TGCAGTGCTAAGAGCAGGGGGGTCGAACACGAGCAGTACTTC.